This T cell receptor (beta chain) was sequenced in a study of T cells in Graves' hyperthyroidism and ophthalmopathy. This clonotype has a count of ten or more. What it binds is unknown. Study observations and caveats: Ophthalmopathy stood apart from stable hyperthyroidism in a 13 V-J model. Most clonotypes that expanded in the thyroid above 0.001 also showed up in blood.

Germline CDR1 and CDR2: DFQATT and SNEGSKA (reference sequence). This CDR3 spans 12 amino acids. On the basis of clinical symptoms, serum thyroxine and TRAb, thyroid ultrasound and orbital computed tomography, diagnoses were made. It was RNA transcripts that yielded the amplified TCR beta CDR3 regions. The study used the HTBI primer set for a first-round RT-PCR of the TCR CDR3. Via MiXCR, TCRdb re-called the multiplex PCR reads, giving one row per CDR3 protein. The sample lists roughly 180,000 distinct CDR3 sequences; just under 9.5% were seen once. The TCR was taken from a woman younger than 30 with Graves' hyperthyroidism that later progressed to Graves' ophthalmopathy. The chain combines TRBV20-1 with TRBJ2-5; 9 nucleotides agree with TRBD2. The sequencing sample was made of blood. This CDR3 is CSVRAGGETQYF. CDR3 nucleotide sequence: TGCAGCGTCAGGGCGGGAGGGGAGACCCAGTACTTC.